These 22 T cell receptor beta chains were all obtained from the same sample, sequenced in a study of cytomegalovirus exposure and HLA in healthy donors. PCR was performed using 60 Vbeta and 13 Jbeta primers. The data were produced by immunoSEQ multiplex PCR, yet TCRdb's version contains in-frame clones alone and is incomplete. The sample lists under 150,000 clones, just under 90% seen once, with more than 4% in the top ten. Source material: PBMCs. Receptors originate from a woman in her 30s in good health and CMV-seronegative.

The chain employs TRBV7-3 and TRBJ2-5; tentative D call: TRBD1 (6 bases). The germline V gene has CDR1 SGHTA and CDR2 FQGTGA. Trimming left V 3 bases short and J 2 bases short, with 10 bases between. The CDR3 is 14 amino acids. CDR3 DNA: TGTGCCAGCAGCTTTAGTGGGACACAAGAGACCCAGTACTTC. This encodes CASSFSGTQETQYF.

This chain links TRBV5-4 with TRBJ1-5; 10 positions match TRBD1. The V gene end was trimmed by 4 bases and the J gene end by 6 bases; junction bases not matched to a gene: 7. The CDR3 totals 15 residues. Germline values: CDR1 SGHNT, CDR2 YYREEE (reference sequence). The CDR3 DNA is TGTGCCAGCAGCCGAGACAGGGGGCAGGGTCAGCCCCAGCATTTT. As protein: CASSRDRGQGQPQHF.

This chain links TRBV27 with TRBJ2-3, with TRBD1 identical over 9 bases. Germline CDR1 and CDR2: MNHEY and SMNVEV (reference sequence). With V trimmed by 3 bases and J by 5 bases, 6 bases remained unmatched. CDR3 length: 15 residues. The CDR3 loop reads CASSFRTGVKDTQYF. CDR3 DNA: TGTGCCAGCAGTTTTAGGACAGGGGTTAAAGATACGCAGTATTTT.

The rearrangement joins TRBV4-3 to TRBJ2-1, with D possibly matching TRBD2 (5 bases). The germline V gene encodes CDR1 LGHNA and CDR2 YSLEER. Trimming shortened V by 0 bases and J by 0 bases, and 6 bases separated the two germline ends. The CDR3 contains 15 residues. The CDR3 sequence: CASSQDGSSYNEQFF. The DNA of the CDR3 is TGCGCCAGCAGCCAAGATGGGAGCTCCTACAATGAGCAGTTCTTC.

The V and J genes are TRBV27 and TRBJ1-2; the D gene is possibly TRBD1 (5 bases). Germline assignment: CDR1 MNHEY and CDR2 SMNVEV (reference sequence). The CDR3 is 13 amino acids. V was shortened by 5 bases and J by 4 bases, with 11 bases between the two germline ends. The CDR3, as DNA: TGTGCCAGCAGTCCAGACAGATTCTATGGCTACACCTTC. Its translation: CASSPDRFYGYTF.

This clone was recorded only once. This chain connects TRBV10-3 to TRBJ1-2; D is perhaps TRBD1 (6 bases). This CDR3 is built from 18 residues. Looked up from germline, CDR1 is ENHRY and CDR2 is SYGVKD. The V end was cut by 6 bases, the J end by 2 bases, with 25 bases between. The CDR3 region is CAISPTDRTLSRNYGYTF. In nucleotides, the CDR3 is TGTGCCATCAGCCCAACAGACAGGACCCTATCTCGGAACTATGGCTACACCTTC.

The rearrangement links TRBV27 to TRBJ2-1; TRBD2 is a possible D gene (5 bases). The CDR3 covers 15 residues. Germline lookup yields CDR1 MNHEY and CDR2 SMNVEV (reference sequence). Trimming cost V 0 bases and J 9 bases, with 15 bases left between them. Here the CDR3 DNA reads TGTGCCAGCAGTTTATCCCCGGACTCATCTGGTGAGCAGTTCTTC. It translates to CASSLSPDSSGEQFF.

The genes are TRBV4-1 and TRBJ1-2, with a tentative D call TRBD1 (5 bases). Trimming took off 4 bases at V and 4 bases at J, with 13 bases between the two ends. In germline, CDR1 is MGHRA, CDR2 YSYEKL. This CDR3 contains 14 residues. The CDR3 nucleotides are TGCGCCAGCAGCCCGCCAGGGCTCCTCTATGGCTACACCTTC. Translation: CASSPPGLLYGYTF.

The CDR3 sequence: CASSTGRGYEQYF. The CDR3 region has the DNA TGTGCCAGTAGTACGGGTCGCGGGTACGAGCAGTACTTC. The chain uses TRBV19 and TRBJ2-5; D is perhaps TRBD2 (5 bases). The DNA matches TRBJ2-7 better at its end, which makes the J call doubtful. The CDR3 has 13 amino acids. Germline CDR1 is LNHDA and CDR2 is SQIVND (reference sequence).

The rearrangement links TRBV28 to TRBJ1-2; 7 nucleotides line up with TRBD1. V gave up 6 bases and J gave up 10 bases; unmatched junction bases: 14. The CDR3 totals 14 residues. Germline V lookup: CDR1 MDHEN, CDR2 SYDVKM. CDR3 sequence: CASSKRTGAATYTF. The CDR3 nucleotides are TGTGCCAGCAGCAAAAGAACAGGGGCCGCGACCTACACCTTC.

This chain links TRBV25-1 with TRBJ2-5; no clear D. The last part of the DNA fits TRBJ2-7 better; the J call may be wrong. CDR1 and CDR2 from the germline V gene are MGHDK and SYGVNS. This CDR3 is built from 11 residues. This CDR3 reads CASSDPYEQYF. The CDR3 DNA follows: TGTGCCAGCAGTGATCCCTACGAGCAGTACTTC.

The chain joins TRBV7-8 to TRBJ2-5; tentative D call: TRBD2 (5 bases). This CDR3 is built from 13 residues. The V end lost 5 bases, the J end lost 1 base, and 8 bases lay between the germline ends. CDR1 is SGHVS, CDR2 FQNEAQ, per germline. In DNA form, the CDR3 reads TGTGCCAGCAGCCTGAGGGTCCAAGAGACCCAGTACTTC. This sequence encodes CASSLRVQETQYF.

The chain carries TRBV7-9 and TRBJ1-1, with a tentative D call TRBD1 (5 bases). There are 12 residues in the CDR3. V lost 11 bases and J lost 2, with 12 bases in between. Germline V lookup: CDR1 SEHNR, CDR2 FQNEAQ (reference sequence). Written as DNA, the CDR3 is TGTGCCCAGGAAGGGGCAAACACTGAAGCTTTCTTT. Its translation is CAQEGANTEAFF.

V and J are TRBV11-1 and TRBJ2-1, with D perhaps TRBD2 (6 bases). V dropped 3 bases and J dropped 5 bases, with 11 bases sitting between them. This CDR3 contains 14 residues. Germline-derived CDR1 and CDR2 are SGHAT and FQDESV (reference sequence). CDR3 nucleotide sequence: TGTGCCAGCAGCTTGGCGGGGAACCACAATGAGCAGTTCTTC. Translation: CASSLAGNHNEQFF.

The V gene is TRBV7-2, the J gene TRBJ2-3; D gene ambiguous. Deletions cut 6 bases from V and 0 bases from J, with 10 bases between. The CDR3 is made up of 14 amino acids. Germline V gene data show CDR1 as SGHTA and CDR2 as FQGNSA. In nucleotides, the CDR3 is TGTGCCAGCAGGCCCCCTACCAGCACAGATACGCAGTATTTT. This sequence encodes CASRPPTSTDTQYF.

This clone was counted a few times. V gene TRBV7-9 combines with J gene TRBJ2-1; no definite D call. The CDR3 sequence is 13 residues long. Trimming pared 5 bases from V and 0 bases from J, leaving 5 bases between. CDR1 and CDR2 (germline): SEHNR, FQNEAQ (reference sequence). For the CDR3, the DNA is TGTGCCAGCAGCCCGTCCTCCTACAATGAGCAGTTCTTC. It codes for CASSPSSYNEQFF. Drawing the rest from reference TRBV7-9 and TRBJ2-1, the complete variable domain is DTGVSQNPRHKITKRGQNVTFRCDPISEHNRLYWYRQTLGQGPEFLTYFQNEAQLEKSRLLSDRFSAERPKGSFSTLEIQRTEQGDSAMYLCASSPSSYNEQFFGPGTRLTVL.

The V gene is TRBV19, the J gene TRBJ2-2; 7 bases match TRBD1. From germline, CDR1 is LNHDA and CDR2 SQIVND (reference sequence). The CDR3 has 16 residues. J gave up 2 bases and V 3 bases, and 6 bases lay outside the gene matches. Here the CDR3 reads CASSIQDRANTGELFF. CDR3 DNA sequence: TGTGCCAGTAGTATCCAAGACAGGGCCAACACCGGGGAGCTGTTTTTT.

Notes on this clone: This CDR3 is also generated by other DNA sequences in the sample. This chain connects TRBV6-5 to TRBJ2-1; 9 nucleotides agree with TRBD2. Per the germline V gene, CDR1 is MNHEY and CDR2 is SVGAGI. This CDR3 contains 15 residues. V lost 5 bases to trimming and J lost 0 bases; unmatched junction nucleotides: 2. In DNA form, the CDR3 reads TGTGCCAGCAGTCTTAGCGGGAGCTCCTACAATGAGCAGTTCTTC. It is translated as CASSLSGSSYNEQFF.

This clone was observed a handful of times. The chain employs TRBV7-2 and TRBJ2-3; TRBD2 is a possible D gene (6 bases). In germline, CDR1 is SGHTA, CDR2 FQGNSA. The ends were cut back, 5 bases at V and 6 bases at J, with 15 bases in the middle. The CDR3 runs to 14 residues. CDR3 protein: CASSPGGVYDTQYF. CDR3 nucleotide sequence: TGTGCCAGCAGCCCTGGAGGGGTATATGATACGCAGTATTTT. The full variable domain, its missing parts supplied by reference TRBV7-2 and TRBJ2-3, is GAGVSQSPSNKVTEKGKDVELRCDPISGHTALYWYRQSLGQGLEFLIYFQGNSAPDKSGLPSDRFSAERTGGSVSTLTIQRTQQEDSAVYLCASSPGGVYDTQYFGPGTRLTVL.

V is TRBV9 and J is TRBJ2-5; TRBD2 matches at 9 bases. The CDR3 consists of 16 residues. V was clipped by 0 bases and J by 4 bases; unmatched bases: 7. Per the germline V gene, CDR1 is SGDLS and CDR2 is YYNGEE. The CDR3 region is CASSVDSSGGPETQYF. DNA for the CDR3: TGTGCCAGCAGCGTAGATTCAAGCGGGGGGCCAGAGACCCAGTACTTC.

This chain links TRBV6-6 with TRBJ1-1; D is perhaps TRBD1 (5 bases). Germline V gene sequence: CDR1 MNHNY, CDR2 SVGAGI (reference sequence). Between the trimmed V and J ends, which lost 2 bases and 5 bases, there was a span of 9 bases. CDR3 length: 13 amino acids. The chain's CDR3 is CASSYGQGTEAFF. CDR3 coding DNA: TGTGCCAGCAGTTACGGGCAGGGAACTGAAGCTTTCTTT.

The chain uses TRBV6-1 and TRBJ2-6; D gene ambiguous. The CDR3 extends over 15 amino acids. Germline V CDR1 and CDR2: MNHNS, SASEGT. V was clipped by 5 bases and J by 0 bases, with 8 bases between them. CDR3 DNA sequence: TGTGCCAGCAGTACAACAGCCTCTGGGGCCAACGTCCTGACTTTC. It is translated as CASSTTASGANVLTF.